These T cell receptor beta chains were read from a single sample in a study of monozygotic twins with inflammatory bowel disease. Using the 5' RACE reads, TCRdb records one entry per CDR3 protein without DNA. The specimen's table records a few hundred thousand distinct CDR3 sequences. Sequenced sample: blood. Every receptor here comes from a human donor with ulcerative colitis or Crohn's disease, or a healthy co-twin of an affected twin (not recorded which). Both conserved end residues are part of each CDR3. Each record gives: V gene, J gene, CDR3 protein.

v_gene: TRBV13
j_gene: TRBJ2-1
CDR3aa: CASSLRPPSGPYNEQFF

v_gene: TRBV20-1
j_gene: TRBJ1-1
CDR3aa: CSGGRRDTEAFF

v_gene: TRBV7-9
j_gene: TRBJ1-2
CDR3aa: CASSFSGRNYGYTF

v_gene: TRBV9
j_gene: TRBJ2-3
CDR3aa: CASSVGVRSTDTQYF

v_gene: TRBV12-3/TRBV12-4
j_gene: TRBJ1-1
CDR3aa: CASSLTLTGGMTEAFF

v_gene: TRBV2
j_gene: TRBJ1-5
CDR3aa: CASSEGRQSQPQHF

v_gene: TRBV18
j_gene: TRBJ2-2
CDR3aa: CASSPPGGDTGELFF

v_gene: TRBV29-1
j_gene: TRBJ2-1
CDR3aa: CSVGSLLAGVNEQFF

v_gene: TRBV20-1
j_gene: TRBJ1-2
CDR3aa: CSATQGENYGYTF

v_gene: TRBV6-2/TRBV6-3
j_gene: TRBJ2-7
CDR3aa: CASRSGGRRRSYEQYF

v_gene: TRBV20-1
j_gene: TRBJ2-1
CDR3aa: CSANREWGARGANNEQFF

v_gene: TRBV2
j_gene: TRBJ2-3
CDR3aa: CASSATGTWTDTQYF

v_gene: TRBV7-9
j_gene: TRBJ2-3
CDR3aa: CASSSGTYADTQYF

v_gene: TRBV12-3/TRBV12-4
j_gene: TRBJ1-1
CDR3aa: CASSLDTVMSTEAFF

v_gene: TRBV11-2
j_gene: TRBJ2-3
CDR3aa: CASSLGSLAVIRDTDTQYF

v_gene: TRBV29-1
j_gene: TRBJ1-1
CDR3aa: CSVKQASWTRGLYTEAFF

v_gene: TRBV2
j_gene: TRBJ2-3
CDR3aa: CASSKAGGTTDTQYF

v_gene: TRBV29-1
j_gene: TRBJ1-2
CDR3aa: CSVEGGANGGYTF

v_gene: TRBV2
j_gene: TRBJ2-7
CDR3aa: CASSDGTSGHYEQYF

v_gene: TRBV10-3
j_gene: TRBJ2-7
CDR3aa: CAISESSAGVYEQYF

v_gene: TRBV6-6
j_gene: TRBJ2-3
CDR3aa: CASSYGIAKDTQYF

v_gene: TRBV10-3
j_gene: TRBJ2-7
CDR3aa: CAISATGPRLGYEQYF

v_gene: TRBV5-1
j_gene: TRBJ2-7
CDR3aa: CASSTSVSGEQYF

v_gene: TRBV7-9
j_gene: TRBJ2-4
CDR3aa: CASSHRDLAKNIQYF

v_gene: TRBV21-1
j_gene: TRBJ2-1
CDR3aa: CASKVRTGNGAYNEQFF

v_gene: TRBV20-1
j_gene: TRBJ2-3
CDR3aa: CSAPGGLAGRGTQYF